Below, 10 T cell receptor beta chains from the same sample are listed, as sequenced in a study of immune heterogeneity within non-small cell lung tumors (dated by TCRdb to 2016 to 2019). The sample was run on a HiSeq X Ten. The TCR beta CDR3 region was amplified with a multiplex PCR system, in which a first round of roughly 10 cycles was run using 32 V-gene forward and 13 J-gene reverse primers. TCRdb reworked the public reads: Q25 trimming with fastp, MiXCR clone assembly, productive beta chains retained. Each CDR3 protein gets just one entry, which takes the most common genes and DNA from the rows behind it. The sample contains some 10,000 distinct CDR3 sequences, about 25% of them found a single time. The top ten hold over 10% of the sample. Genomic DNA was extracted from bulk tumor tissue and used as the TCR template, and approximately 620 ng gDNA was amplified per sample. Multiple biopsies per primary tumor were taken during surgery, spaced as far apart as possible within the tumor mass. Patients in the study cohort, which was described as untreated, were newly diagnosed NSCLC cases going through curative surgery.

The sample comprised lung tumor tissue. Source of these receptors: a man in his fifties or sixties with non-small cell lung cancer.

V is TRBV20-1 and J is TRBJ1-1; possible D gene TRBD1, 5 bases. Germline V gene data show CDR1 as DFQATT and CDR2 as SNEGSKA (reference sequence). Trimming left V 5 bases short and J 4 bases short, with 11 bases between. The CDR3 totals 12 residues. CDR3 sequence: CSARDSFTEAFF. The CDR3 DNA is TGCAGTGCTCGCGACAGTTTCACTGAAGCTTTCTTT.

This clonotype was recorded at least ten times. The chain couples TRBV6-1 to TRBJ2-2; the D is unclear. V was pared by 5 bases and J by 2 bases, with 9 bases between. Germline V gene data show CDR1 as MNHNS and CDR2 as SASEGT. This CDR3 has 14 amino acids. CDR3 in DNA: TGTGCCAGCAGTTTTGGGCCCAACACCGGGGAGCTGTTTTTT. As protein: CASSFGPNTGELFF.

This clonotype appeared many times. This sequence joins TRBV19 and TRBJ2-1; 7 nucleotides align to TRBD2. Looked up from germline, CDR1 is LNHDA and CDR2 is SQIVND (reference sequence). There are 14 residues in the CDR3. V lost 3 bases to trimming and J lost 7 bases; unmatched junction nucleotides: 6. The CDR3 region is CASSMRPGGNEQFF. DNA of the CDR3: TGTGCCAGTAGTATGCGGCCGGGGGGAAATGAGCAGTTCTTC. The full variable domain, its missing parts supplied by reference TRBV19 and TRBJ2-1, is DGGITQSPKYLFRKEGQNVTLSCEQNLNHDAMYWYRQDPGQGLRLIYYSQIVNDFQKGDIAEGYSVSREKKESFPLTVTSAQKNPTAFYLCASSMRPGGNEQFFGPGTRLTVL.

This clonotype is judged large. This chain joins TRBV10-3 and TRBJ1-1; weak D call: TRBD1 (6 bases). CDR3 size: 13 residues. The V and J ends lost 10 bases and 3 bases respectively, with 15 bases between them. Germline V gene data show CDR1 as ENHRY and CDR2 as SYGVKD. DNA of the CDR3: TGTGCCACCAGGGAAAGGGGGGACACTGAAGCTTTCTTT. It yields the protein CATRERGDTEAFF.

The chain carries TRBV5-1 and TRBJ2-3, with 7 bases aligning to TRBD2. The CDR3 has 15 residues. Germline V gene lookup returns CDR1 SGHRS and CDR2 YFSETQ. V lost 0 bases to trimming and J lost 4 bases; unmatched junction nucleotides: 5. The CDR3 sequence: CASSLGGGLADTQYF. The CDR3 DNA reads TGCGCCAGCAGCTTGGGGGGGGGTCTGGCAGATACGCAGTATTTT.

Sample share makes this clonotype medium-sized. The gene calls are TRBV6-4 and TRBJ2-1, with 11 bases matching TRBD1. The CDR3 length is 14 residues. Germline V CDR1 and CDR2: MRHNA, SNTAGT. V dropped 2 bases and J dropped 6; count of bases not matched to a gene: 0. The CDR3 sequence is CASSDGTGGNEQFF. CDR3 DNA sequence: TGTGCCAGCAGTGACGGGACAGGGGGCAATGAGCAGTTCTTC.

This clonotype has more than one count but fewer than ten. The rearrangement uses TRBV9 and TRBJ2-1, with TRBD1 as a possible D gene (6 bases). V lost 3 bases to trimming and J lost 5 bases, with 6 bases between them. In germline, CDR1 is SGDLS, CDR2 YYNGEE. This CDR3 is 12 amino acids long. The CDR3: CASSDRDNEQFF. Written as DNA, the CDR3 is TGTGCCAGCAGCGACAGGGACAATGAGCAGTTCTTC.

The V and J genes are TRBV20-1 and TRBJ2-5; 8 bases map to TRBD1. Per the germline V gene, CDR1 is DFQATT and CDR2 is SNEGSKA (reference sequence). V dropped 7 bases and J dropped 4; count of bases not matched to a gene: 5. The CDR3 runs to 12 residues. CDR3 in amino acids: CSGRQGAETQYF. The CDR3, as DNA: TGCAGTGGGCGGCAGGGGGCAGAGACCCAGTACTTC.

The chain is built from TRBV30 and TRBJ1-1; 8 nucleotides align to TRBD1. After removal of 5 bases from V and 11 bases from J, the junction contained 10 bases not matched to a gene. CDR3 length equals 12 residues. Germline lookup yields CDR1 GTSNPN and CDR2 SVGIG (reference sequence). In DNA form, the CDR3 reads TGTGCCTGGTCTCAGGGGGCTGTACGGGCTTTCTTT. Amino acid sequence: CAWSQGAVRAFF.

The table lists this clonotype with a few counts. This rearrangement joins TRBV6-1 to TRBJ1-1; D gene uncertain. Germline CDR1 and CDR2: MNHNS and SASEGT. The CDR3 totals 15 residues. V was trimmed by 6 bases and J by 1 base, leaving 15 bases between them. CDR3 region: CASSPTFTGNTEAFF. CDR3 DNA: TGTGCCAGCAGCCCCACTTTCACGGGGAACACTGAAGCTTTCTTT.